The sequence of this TCR beta chain was determined in a study of identical twins. The CDR3 consists of 12 residues. Via MiXCR, TCRdb re-called the 5' RACE reads, giving one row per CDR3 protein. This table has some 1,700,000 distinct CDR3 sequences, about 31% appearing once. This clonotype came up once. No donor was unhealthy or non-Caucasian. The chain links TRBV12-3 or TRBV12-4 to TRBJ2-5; no reliable D call. The DNA end favors TRBJ2-7, so the J call may be wrong. What was sequenced was cord blood. This TCR came from a newborn girl in good health. The CDR3 is CASTQTPSEQYF. In DNA, the CDR3 is TGTGCCAGCACCCAAACCCCTAGCGAGCAGTACTTC.